The T cell receptor beta chain under discussion was sequenced for a study of long-term antiretroviral therapy in people with HIV. Findings of the study overall: All time points showed a repertoire dominated by clones expanded before ART.

The V gene's germline CDR1 is SEHNR and CDR2 FQNEAQ (reference sequence). The CDR3 spans 13 residues. V dropped 5 bases and J dropped 5 bases, with 9 bases sitting between them. A remark on this clone: Antigen: not known.

The libraries were made with immunoSEQ v3.0 at survey level. TCRdb's table, derived via immunoSEQ multiplex PCR, lists solely in-frame clones and lacks some. The sample has fewer than 30,000 clones, around 86% seen once. This chain connects TRBV7-9 to TRBJ1-4; D is unresolved. Source: unsorted PBMCs, taken roughly 2.6 years after starting antiretroviral therapy. The clonotype was recovered from a man aged 35 to 55 with HIV. CDR3 in amino acids: CASSPGSNEKLFF. In DNA form, the CDR3 reads TGTGCCAGCAGCCCTGGGTCGAATGAAAAACTGTTTTTT. Full variable domain (missing parts from reference TRBV7-9 and TRBJ1-4): DTGVSQNPRHKITKRGQNVTFRCDPISEHNRLYWYRQTLGQGPEFLTYFQNEAQLEKSRLLSDRFSAERPKGSFSTLEIQRTEQGDSAMYLCASSPGSNEKLFFGSGTQLSVL.